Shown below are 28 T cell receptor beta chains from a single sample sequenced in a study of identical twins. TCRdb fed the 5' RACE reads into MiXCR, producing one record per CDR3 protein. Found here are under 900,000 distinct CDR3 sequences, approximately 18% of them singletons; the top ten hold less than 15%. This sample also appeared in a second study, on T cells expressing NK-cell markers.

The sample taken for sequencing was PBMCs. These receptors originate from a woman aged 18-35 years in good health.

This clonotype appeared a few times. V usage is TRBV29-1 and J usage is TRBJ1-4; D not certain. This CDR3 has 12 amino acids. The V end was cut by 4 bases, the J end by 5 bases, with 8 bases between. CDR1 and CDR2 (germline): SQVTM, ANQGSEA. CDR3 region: CSVVFPNEKLFF. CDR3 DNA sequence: TGCAGCGTTGTTTTCCCGAATGAAAAACTGTTTTTT.

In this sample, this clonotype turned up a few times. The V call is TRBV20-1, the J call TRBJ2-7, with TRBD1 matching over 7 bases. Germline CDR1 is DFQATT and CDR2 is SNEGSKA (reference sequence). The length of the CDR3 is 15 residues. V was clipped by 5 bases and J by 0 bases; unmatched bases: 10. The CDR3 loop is CSALPSDRVSYEQYF. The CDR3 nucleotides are TGCAGTGCTTTGCCTTCTGACAGGGTCTCCTACGAGCAGTACTTC.

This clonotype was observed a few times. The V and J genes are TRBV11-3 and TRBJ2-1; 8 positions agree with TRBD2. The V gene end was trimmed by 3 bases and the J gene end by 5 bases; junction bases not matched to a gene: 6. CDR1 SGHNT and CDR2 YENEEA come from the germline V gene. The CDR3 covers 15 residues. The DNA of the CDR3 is TGTGCCAGCAGCTTCGGGACTAGTCTCGACAATGAGCAGTTCTTC. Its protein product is CASSFGTSLDNEQFF.

CDR3 in amino acids: CSALGVGSYEQYF. The CDR3 bases are TGCAGCGCCCTCGGGGTTGGGTCCTACGAGCAGTACTTC. The V call is TRBV29-1, the J call TRBJ2-7; possibly TRBD2 for D (5 bases). The CDR3 covers 13 residues. Germline CDR1 is SQVTM and CDR2 is ANQGSEA. The V end lost 7 bases, the J end lost 1 base, and 14 bases lay between the germline ends.

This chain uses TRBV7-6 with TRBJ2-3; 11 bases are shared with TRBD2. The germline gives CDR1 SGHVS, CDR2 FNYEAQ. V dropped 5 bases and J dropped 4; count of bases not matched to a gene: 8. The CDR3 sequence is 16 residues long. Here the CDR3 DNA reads TGTGCCAGCAGCCGCTATAGCGGGGGGGCGGCAGATACGCAGTATTTT. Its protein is CASSRYSGGAADTQYF. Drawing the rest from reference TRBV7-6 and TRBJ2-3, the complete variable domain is GAGVSQSPRYKVTKRGQDVALRCDPISGHVSLYWYRQALGQGPEFLTYFNYEAQQDKSGLPNDRFSAERPEGSISTLTIQRTEQRDSAMYRCASSRYSGGAADTQYFGPGTRLTVL.

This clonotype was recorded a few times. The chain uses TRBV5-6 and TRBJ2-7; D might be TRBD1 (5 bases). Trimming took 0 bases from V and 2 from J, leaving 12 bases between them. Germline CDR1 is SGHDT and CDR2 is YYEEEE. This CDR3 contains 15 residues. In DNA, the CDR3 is TGTGCCAGCAGCTTGGCCACAGGTTCCACCTACGAGCAGTACTTC. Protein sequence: CASSLATGSTYEQYF.

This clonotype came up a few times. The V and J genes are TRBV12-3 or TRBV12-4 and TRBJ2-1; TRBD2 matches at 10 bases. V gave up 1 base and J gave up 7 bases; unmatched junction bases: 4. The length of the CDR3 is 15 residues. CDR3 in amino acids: CASSLGSSGSNEQFF. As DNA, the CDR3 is TGTGCCAGCAGTTTAGGTTCTAGCGGGAGTAATGAGCAGTTCTTC.

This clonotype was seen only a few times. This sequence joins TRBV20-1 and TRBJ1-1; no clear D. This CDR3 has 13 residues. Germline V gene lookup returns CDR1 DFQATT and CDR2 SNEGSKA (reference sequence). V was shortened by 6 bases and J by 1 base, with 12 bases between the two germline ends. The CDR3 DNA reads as TGCAGTGCCATACTGGTCGAGAACACTGAAGCTTTCTTT. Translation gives CSAILVENTEAFF.

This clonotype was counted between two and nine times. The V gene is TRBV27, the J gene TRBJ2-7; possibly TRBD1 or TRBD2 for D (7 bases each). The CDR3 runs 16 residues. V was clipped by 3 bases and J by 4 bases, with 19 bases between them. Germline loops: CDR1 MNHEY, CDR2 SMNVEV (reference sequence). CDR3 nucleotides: TGTGCCAGCAGTTTTCCCGGACAGGCGGGGGCATACGAGCAGTACTTC. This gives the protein CASSFPGQAGAYEQYF.

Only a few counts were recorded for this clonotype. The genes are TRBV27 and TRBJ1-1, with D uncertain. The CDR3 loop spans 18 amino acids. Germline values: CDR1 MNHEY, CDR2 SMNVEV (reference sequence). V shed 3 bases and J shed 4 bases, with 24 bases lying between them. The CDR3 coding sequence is TGTGCCAGCAGTTTTCGAGGGCTGGGCACGCGCCTGACCACTGAAGCTTTCTTT. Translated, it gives CASSFRGLGTRLTTEAFF.

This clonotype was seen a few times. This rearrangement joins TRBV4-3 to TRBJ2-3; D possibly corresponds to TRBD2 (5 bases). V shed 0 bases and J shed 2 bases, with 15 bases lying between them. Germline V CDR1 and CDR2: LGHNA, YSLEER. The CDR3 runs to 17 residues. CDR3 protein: CASSQEVVTTPTDTQYF. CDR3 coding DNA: TGCGCCAGCAGCCAAGAGGTGGTGACTACCCCCACAGATACGCAGTATTTT.

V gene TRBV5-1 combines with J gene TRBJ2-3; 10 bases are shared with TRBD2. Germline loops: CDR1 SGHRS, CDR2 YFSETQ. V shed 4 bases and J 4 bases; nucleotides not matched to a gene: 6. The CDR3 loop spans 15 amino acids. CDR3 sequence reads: CASSQTSGEPDTQYF. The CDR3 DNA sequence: TGCGCCAGCAGCCAAACTAGCGGGGAGCCAGATACGCAGTATTTT.

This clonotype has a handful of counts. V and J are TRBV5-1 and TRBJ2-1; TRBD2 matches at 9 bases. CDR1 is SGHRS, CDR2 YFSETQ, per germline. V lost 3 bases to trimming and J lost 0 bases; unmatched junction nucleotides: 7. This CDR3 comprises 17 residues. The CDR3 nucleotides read TGCGCCAGCAGCTGGGGCGGGGGGGGTTACTCCTACAATGAGCAGTTCTTC. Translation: CASSWGGGGYSYNEQFF. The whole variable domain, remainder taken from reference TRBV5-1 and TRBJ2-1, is KAGVTQTPRYLIKTRGQQVTLSCSPISGHRSVSWYQQTPGQGLQFLFEYFSETQRNKGNFPGRFSGRQFSNSRSEMNVSTLELGDSALYLCASSWGGGGYSYNEQFFGPGTRLTVL.

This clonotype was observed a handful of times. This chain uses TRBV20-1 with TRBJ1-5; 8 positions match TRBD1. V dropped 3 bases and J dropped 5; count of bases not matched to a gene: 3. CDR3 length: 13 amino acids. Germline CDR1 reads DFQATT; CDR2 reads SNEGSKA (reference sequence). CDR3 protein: CSASKQGDQPQHF. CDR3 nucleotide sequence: TGCAGTGCTAGTAAACAGGGGGATCAGCCCCAGCATTTT.

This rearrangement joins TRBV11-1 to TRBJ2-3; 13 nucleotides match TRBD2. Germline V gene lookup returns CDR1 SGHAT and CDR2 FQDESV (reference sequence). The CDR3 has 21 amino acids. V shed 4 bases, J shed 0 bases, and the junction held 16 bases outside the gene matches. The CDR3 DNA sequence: TGTGCCAGCAGCTCTCCCCGTGGGACTAGCGGGGAAAAACATAGCACAGATACGCAGTATTTT. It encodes CASSSPRGTSGEKHSTDTQYF.

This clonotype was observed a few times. The CDR3 loop is CSARDWRETQYF. The CDR3 DNA follows: TGCAGTGCTAGAGACTGGAGAGAGACCCAGTACTTC. This chain uses TRBV20-1 with TRBJ2-5; D is unclear. CDR1 DFQATT and CDR2 SNEGSKA come from the germline V gene (reference sequence). V lost 0 bases and J lost 4, with 6 bases in between. This CDR3 has 12 residues.

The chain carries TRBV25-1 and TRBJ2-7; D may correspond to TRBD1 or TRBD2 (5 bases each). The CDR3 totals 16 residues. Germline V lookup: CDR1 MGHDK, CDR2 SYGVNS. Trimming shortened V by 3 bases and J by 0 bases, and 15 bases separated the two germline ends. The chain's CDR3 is CASSDWGRLSSYEQYF. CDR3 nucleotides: TGTGCCAGCAGTGACTGGGGACGGTTGAGCTCCTACGAGCAGTACTTC.

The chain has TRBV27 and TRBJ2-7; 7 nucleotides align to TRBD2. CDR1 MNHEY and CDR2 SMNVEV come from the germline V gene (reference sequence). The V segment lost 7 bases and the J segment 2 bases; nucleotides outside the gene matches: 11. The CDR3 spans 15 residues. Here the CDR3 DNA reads TGTGCCAGCACACGAATGGGGCGGGGGACCTACGAGCAGTACTTC. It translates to CASTRMGRGTYEQYF.

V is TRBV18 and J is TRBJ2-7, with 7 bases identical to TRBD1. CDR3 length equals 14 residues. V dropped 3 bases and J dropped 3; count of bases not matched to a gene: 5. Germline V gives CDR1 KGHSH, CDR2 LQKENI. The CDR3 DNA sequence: TGTGCCAGCTCACCCACAGGGGCGGACTACGAGCAGTACTTC. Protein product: CASSPTGADYEQYF.

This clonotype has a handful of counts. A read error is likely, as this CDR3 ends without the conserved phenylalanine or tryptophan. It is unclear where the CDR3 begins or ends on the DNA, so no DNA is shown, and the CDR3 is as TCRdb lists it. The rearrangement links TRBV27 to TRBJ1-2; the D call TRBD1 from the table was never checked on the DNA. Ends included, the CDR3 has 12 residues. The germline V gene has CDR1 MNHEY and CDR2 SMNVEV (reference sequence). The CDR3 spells CASSLMTGGLLR.

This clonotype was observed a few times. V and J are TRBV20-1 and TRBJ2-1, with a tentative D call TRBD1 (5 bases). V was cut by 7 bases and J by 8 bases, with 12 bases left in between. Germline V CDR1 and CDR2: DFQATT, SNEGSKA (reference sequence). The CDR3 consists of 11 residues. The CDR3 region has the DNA TGCAGTGTTTCAGGGCCCCATGAGCAGTTCTTC. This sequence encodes CSVSGPHEQFF.

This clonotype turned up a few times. The CDR3 DNA sequence: TGTGCCACCGGACAGGCTGGGCCTGGGGGTGAAGCTTTCTTT. Its protein product is CATGQAGPGGEAFF. The chain joins TRBV10-3 to TRBJ1-1; the match to TRBD1 covers 7 bases. CDR1 and CDR2 (germline): ENHRY, SYGVKD. The CDR3 covers 14 residues. V dropped 10 bases and J dropped 7; count of bases not matched to a gene: 15.

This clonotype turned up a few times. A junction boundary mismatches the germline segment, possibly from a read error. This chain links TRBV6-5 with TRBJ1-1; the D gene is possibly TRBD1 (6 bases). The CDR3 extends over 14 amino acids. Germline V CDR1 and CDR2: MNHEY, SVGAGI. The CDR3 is CASSYRRGGTEVFF. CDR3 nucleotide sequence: TGTGCCAGCAGTTACCGCAGGGGAGGGACTGAAGTTTTCTTT.

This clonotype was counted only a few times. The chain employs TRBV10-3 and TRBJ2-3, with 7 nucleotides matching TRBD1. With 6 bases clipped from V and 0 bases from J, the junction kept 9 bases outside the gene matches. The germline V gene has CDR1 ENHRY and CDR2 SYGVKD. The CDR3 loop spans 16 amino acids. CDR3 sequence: CAISRQGKLSTDTQYF. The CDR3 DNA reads TGTGCCATCAGCCGACAGGGCAAGCTGAGCACAGATACGCAGTATTTT.

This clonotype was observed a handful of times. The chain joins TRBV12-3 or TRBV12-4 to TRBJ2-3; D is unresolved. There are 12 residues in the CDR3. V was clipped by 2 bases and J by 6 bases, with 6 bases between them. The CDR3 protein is CASSLTFDTQYF. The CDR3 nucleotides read TGTGCCAGCAGTTTAACCTTTGATACGCAGTATTTT.

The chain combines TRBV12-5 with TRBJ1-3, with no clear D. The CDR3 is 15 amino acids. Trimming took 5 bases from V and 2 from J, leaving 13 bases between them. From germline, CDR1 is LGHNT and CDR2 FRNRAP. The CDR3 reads CASGPLEDAGNTIYF. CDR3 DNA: TGTGCTAGTGGTCCCCTTGAGGACGCTGGAAACACCATATATTTT.

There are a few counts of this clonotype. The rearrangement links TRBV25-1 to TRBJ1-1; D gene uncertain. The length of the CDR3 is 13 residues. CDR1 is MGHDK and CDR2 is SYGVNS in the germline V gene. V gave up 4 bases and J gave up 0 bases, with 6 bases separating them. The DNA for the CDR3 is TGTGCCAGCAGTGCGGTTATGAACACTGAAGCTTTCTTT. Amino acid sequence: CASSAVMNTEAFF.

The CDR3 protein is CASSYVGETQYF. CDR3 nucleotide sequence: TGTGCCAGCAGTTACGTAGGAGAGACCCAGTACTTC. The chain is built from TRBV6-2 or TRBV6-3 and TRBJ2-5; D is ambiguous. Trimming pared 2 bases from V and 4 bases from J, leaving 5 bases between. CDR1 MNHEY and CDR2 SVGEGT come from the germline V gene. This CDR3 comprises 12 residues.